This T cell receptor beta chain is drawn from a study of shared clonotypes between healthy human individuals. Study context: Donor ages ranged 18 to 49 years: a couple of women, a few men.

This CDR3 has 15 residues. CDR1 is SNHLY and CDR2 is FYNNEI in the germline V gene. Trimming shortened V by 5 bases and J by 5 bases, and 18 bases separated the two germline ends. Only in-frame clones appear in the TCRdb table, and some are missing; sequencing was by immunoSEQ multiplex PCR. The sample holds roughly 480,000 clones, 70% to 80% seen once. None of the donors, who were healthy HIV-negative adults, had recently had acute infections or vaccinations. The donors, all of them Caucasian adults, lived in Nashville, Tennessee. The V and J genes are TRBV2 and TRBJ1-2; D may be TRBD1 (5 bases). The sequence derives from a middle-aged woman in good health. Some clones in this sample may be carry-over from other donors' samples. Sequencing was performed on PBMCs. In DNA, the CDR3 is TGTGCCAGCAGTCCACTTCAGGGAGGAGGGTATGGCTACACCTTC. It encodes CASSPLQGGGYGYTF. The complete variable domain, with remaining parts taken from reference TRBV2 and TRBJ1-2, reads EPEVTQTPSHQVTQMGQEVILRCVPISNHLYFYWYRQILGQKVEFLVSFYNNEISEKSEIFDDQFSVERPDGSNFTLKIRSTKLEDSAMYFCASSPLQGGGYGYTFGSGTRLTVV.